This T cell receptor (beta chain) was observed in a study of cytomegalovirus exposure and HLA in healthy donors. There were likely unrecorded immune exposures, though donors were nominally healthy when sampled. This PCR relied on a set of 60 Vbeta primers and 13 Jbeta primers. The assay was immunoSEQ multiplex PCR, and TCRdb's table has in-frame clones only and misses some. Among 84,000 or so clones listed, less than 65% were seen once. The germline V gene has CDR1 SGHRS and CDR2 YFSETQ. V trimming: 4 bases; J trimming: 5 bases; junction bases outside the gene matches: 5. The CDR3 is made up of 14 amino acids.

This clonotype originated in a woman aged 25 to 39 in good health and CMV-seropositive. The specimen sequenced was PBMCs. This chain joins TRBV5-1 and TRBJ2-2, with 7 bases matching TRBD2. The chain's CDR3 is CASSRGLPTGELFF. CDR3 nucleotides: TGCGCCAGCAGCCGGGGACTACCAACCGGGGAGCTGTTTTTT.